These T cell receptor beta chains were read from a single sample in a study of blood T cell repertoires in COVID-19. Produced via immunoSEQ multiplex PCR; TCRdb's table is partial and in-frame only. The table lists more than 95,000 clones, 65% to 80% of them singletons, with approximately 19% in the top ten. The sample was peripheral blood. All receptors come from a woman between 65 and 79 years old with acute or convalescent COVID-19. Both conserved end residues are part of each CDR3. Fields, in order: D gene, J gene, V gene, clone size, CDR3 protein, CDR3 DNA. A D gene is named only where the DNA matches it firmly. Clone sizes are given selectively: once, few, many, or a class where the clone is expanded.

d_gene: .; j_gene: TRBJ2-7; v_gene: TRBV3-1/TRBV3-2; abundance: .; CDR3aa: CASSPLGRTRYEQYF; CDR3nt: TGTGCCAGCAGCCCCCTAGGAAGGACACGCTACGAGCAGTACTTC
d_gene: TRBD1; j_gene: TRBJ2-7; v_gene: TRBV29-1; abundance: .; CDR3aa: CSVGQGAYEQYF; CDR3nt: TGCAGCGTTGGACAGGGGGCCTACGAGCAGTACTTC
d_gene: TRBD1; j_gene: TRBJ1-3; v_gene: TRBV7-9; abundance: .; CDR3aa: CASSLEGTAGNTIYF; CDR3nt: TGTGCCAGCAGCTTAGAAGGGACAGCAGGAAACACCATATATTTT
d_gene: .; j_gene: TRBJ1-5; v_gene: TRBV6-1; abundance: many; CDR3aa: CASSEGADTQPQHF; CDR3nt: TGTGCCAGCAGTGAAGGGGCAGACACTCAGCCCCAGCATTTT
d_gene: .; j_gene: TRBJ1-2; v_gene: TRBV10-3; abundance: .; CDR3aa: CAISDTGGYGYTF; CDR3nt: TGTGCCATCAGTGATACGGGGGGCTATGGCTACACCTTC
d_gene: TRBD1; j_gene: TRBJ1-6; v_gene: TRBV28; abundance: .; CDR3aa: CASSPGTGLDSPLHF; CDR3nt: TGTGCCAGCAGCCCCGGGACAGGTCTTGATTCACCCCTCCACTTT
d_gene: TRBD2; j_gene: TRBJ2-1; v_gene: TRBV18; abundance: .; CDR3aa: CASSGTSGADEQFF; CDR3nt: TGTGCCAGCTCGGGTACTAGCGGGGCGGATGAGCAGTTCTTC
d_gene: TRBD1; j_gene: TRBJ1-4; v_gene: TRBV12-3/TRBV12-4; abundance: .; CDR3aa: CASSQGAREKLFF; CDR3nt: TGTGCCAGCAGTCAGGGGGCGCGGGAAAAACTGTTTTTT
d_gene: .; j_gene: TRBJ2-5; v_gene: TRBV15; abundance: .; CDR3aa: CATSRDRETQYF; CDR3nt: TGTGCCACCAGCAGAGACCGGGAGACCCAGTACTTC
d_gene: .; j_gene: TRBJ1-2; v_gene: TRBV4-1; abundance: few; CDR3aa: CASSQHSRVSLYGYTF; CDR3nt: TGCGCCAGCAGCCAACACTCCCGGGTCTCACTCTATGGCTACACCTTC
d_gene: .; j_gene: TRBJ2-1; v_gene: TRBV7-2; abundance: .; CDR3aa: CASSPRPAQNNEQFF; CDR3nt: TGTGCCAGCAGCCCGCGTCCCGCACAGAACAATGAGCAGTTCTTC
d_gene: TRBD1; j_gene: TRBJ2-2; v_gene: TRBV11-2; abundance: .; CDR3aa: CASSFRGRDRVPGELFF; CDR3nt: TGTGCCAGCAGCTTCAGGGGCCGGGACAGGGTTCCCGGGGAGCTGTTTTTT
d_gene: .; j_gene: TRBJ1-6; v_gene: TRBV28; abundance: few; CDR3aa: CASMLYSYNSPLHF; CDR3nt: TGTGCCAGCATGTTATACTCCTATAATTCACCCCTCCACTTT
d_gene: .; j_gene: TRBJ1-5; v_gene: TRBV21-1; abundance: .; CDR3aa: CARTSRGPFSNQPQHF; CDR3nt: TGTGCCAGGACCTCCAGGGGGCCCTTTAGCAATCAGCCCCAGCATTTT
d_gene: .; j_gene: TRBJ1-6; v_gene: TRBV28; abundance: .; CDR3aa: CASIGGYNSPLHF; CDR3nt: TGTGCCAGCATCGGGGGTTATAATTCACCCCTCCACTTT
d_gene: TRBD1; j_gene: TRBJ2-5; v_gene: TRBV18; abundance: .; CDR3aa: CASSPRGQGTAETQYF; CDR3nt: TGTGCCAGCTCACCACGGGGACAGGGTACAGCAGAGACCCAGTACTTC
d_gene: .; j_gene: TRBJ2-7; v_gene: TRBV13; abundance: .; CDR3aa: CASSPGQPYEQYF; CDR3nt: TGTGCCAGCAGTCCAGGACAGCCTTACGAGCAGTACTTC
d_gene: .; j_gene: TRBJ2-7; v_gene: TRBV29-1; abundance: .; CDR3aa: CSGVGGARSSYEQYF; CDR3nt: TGCAGCGGTGTGGGGGGGGCCCGAAGCTCCTACGAGCAGTACTTC
d_gene: .; j_gene: TRBJ1-4; v_gene: TRBV3-1/TRBV3-2; abundance: .; CDR3aa: CASSSRRGHEKLFF; CDR3nt: TGTGCCAGCAGCTCCAGGCGGGGGCATGAAAAACTGTTTTTT
d_gene: .; j_gene: TRBJ2-3; v_gene: TRBV7-2; abundance: .; CDR3aa: CASSLGGVSSTDTQYF; CDR3nt: TGTGCCAGCAGCTTGGGGGGTGTTTCTAGCACAGATACGCAGTATTTT
d_gene: TRBD1; j_gene: TRBJ1-2; v_gene: TRBV11-1; abundance: .; CDR3aa: CASSYRQGKGYGYTF; CDR3nt: TGTGCCAGCAGCTACCGACAGGGGAAGGGGTATGGCTACACCTTC
d_gene: TRBD1; j_gene: TRBJ2-2; v_gene: TRBV6-6; abundance: few; CDR3aa: CASTWTGVTGELFF; CDR3nt: TGTGCCAGCACCTGGACAGGGGTGACCGGGGAGCTGTTTTTT
d_gene: TRBD1; j_gene: TRBJ2-7; v_gene: TRBV11-2; abundance: .; CDR3aa: CASSWTGSYEQYF; CDR3nt: TGTGCCAGCAGCTGGACAGGGAGCTACGAGCAGTACTTC
d_gene: .; j_gene: TRBJ2-7; v_gene: TRBV29-1; abundance: .; CDR3aa: CSVRTLHSYEQYF; CDR3nt: TGCAGCGTTCGGACACTACATTCCTACGAGCAGTACTTC
d_gene: .; j_gene: TRBJ1-4; v_gene: TRBV7-9; abundance: .; CDR3aa: CASSLTGDNEKLFF; CDR3nt: TGTGCCAGCAGCTTGACGGGGGATAATGAAAAACTGTTTTTT
d_gene: .; j_gene: TRBJ1-5; v_gene: TRBV2; abundance: .; CDR3aa: CASRNDRGWNSNQPQHF; CDR3nt: TGTGCCAGCAGGAACGACCGGGGTTGGAATAGCAATCAGCCCCAGCATTTT
d_gene: TRBD1; j_gene: TRBJ1-2; v_gene: TRBV27; abundance: .; CDR3aa: CASSSLTGVHGYTF; CDR3nt: TGTGCCAGCAGTTCCCTGACAGGGGTACATGGCTACACCTTC
d_gene: TRBD1; j_gene: TRBJ2-2; v_gene: TRBV3-1/TRBV3-2; abundance: .; CDR3aa: CASSRGQGGTGELFF; CDR3nt: TGTGCCAGCAGCCGGGGACAGGGAGGTACCGGGGAGCTGTTTTTT
d_gene: TRBD1; j_gene: TRBJ1-1; v_gene: TRBV28; abundance: few; CDR3aa: CASSPVLPGQGITEAFF; CDR3nt: TGTGCCAGCAGTCCCGTTTTGCCGGGACAGGGGATCACTGAAGCTTTCTTT
d_gene: TRBD1; j_gene: TRBJ1-1; v_gene: TRBV15; abundance: .; CDR3aa: CATSREVSAGTGFQNTEAFF; CDR3nt: TGTGCCACCAGCAGAGAAGTTAGTGCCGGGACAGGGTTTCAGAACACTGAAGCTTTCTTT
d_gene: TRBD1; j_gene: TRBJ1-4; v_gene: TRBV6-6; abundance: .; CDR3aa: CASNRQGANEKLFF; CDR3nt: TGTGCCAGCAATAGACAGGGGGCGAATGAAAAACTGTTTTTT
d_gene: TRBD1; j_gene: TRBJ1-1; v_gene: TRBV6-5; abundance: .; CDR3aa: CASEDRGFNTEAFF; CDR3nt: TGTGCCAGCGAGGACAGGGGTTTCAACACTGAAGCTTTCTTT
d_gene: .; j_gene: TRBJ1-1; v_gene: TRBV20-1; abundance: .; CDR3aa: CSALRGEAFF; CDR3nt: TGCAGTGCTCTAAGGGGTGAAGCTTTCTTT
d_gene: TRBD1; j_gene: TRBJ2-1; v_gene: TRBV7-9; abundance: .; CDR3aa: CASSLETGVYNEQFF; CDR3nt: TGTGCCAGCAGCTTAGAGACAGGGGTCTACAATGAGCAGTTCTTC
d_gene: .; j_gene: TRBJ2-2; v_gene: TRBV2; abundance: .; CDR3aa: CASSRPSANTGELFF; CDR3nt: TGTGCCAGCAGTAGACCGAGCGCGAACACCGGGGAGCTGTTTTTT
d_gene: .; j_gene: TRBJ2-5; v_gene: TRBV6-5; abundance: .; CDR3aa: CASLEGGLETQYF; CDR3nt: TGTGCCAGCTTGGAGGGGGGGCTTGAGACCCAGTACTTC
d_gene: TRBD2; j_gene: TRBJ2-5; v_gene: TRBV7-2; abundance: .; CDR3aa: CASSPSGGAVETQYF; CDR3nt: TGTGCCAGCAGCCCCAGCGGGGGGGCAGTGGAGACCCAGTACTTC
d_gene: TRBD1; j_gene: TRBJ1-6; v_gene: TRBV5-1; abundance: .; CDR3aa: CASSAQGDSPLHF; CDR3nt: TGCGCCAGCAGCGCACAGGGGGATTCACCCCTCCACTTT
d_gene: TRBD1; j_gene: TRBJ2-3; v_gene: TRBV4-2; abundance: .; CDR3aa: CASSPGQVSTDTQYF; CDR3nt: TGTGCCAGCAGCCCGGGACAGGTTAGCACAGATACGCAGTATTTT
d_gene: TRBD1; j_gene: TRBJ1-4; v_gene: TRBV9; abundance: .; CDR3aa: CASSLTGTGNEKLFF; CDR3nt: TGTGCCAGCAGCCTTACCGGGACAGGAAATGAAAAACTGTTTTTT
d_gene: .; j_gene: TRBJ1-1; v_gene: TRBV6-6; abundance: .; CDR3aa: CASSYSNRNTEAFF; CDR3nt: TGTGCCAGCAGTTACTCGAACAGGAACACTGAAGCTTTCTTT
d_gene: TRBD1; j_gene: TRBJ2-3; v_gene: TRBV29-1; abundance: .; CDR3aa: CSVGQGDPDTQYF; CDR3nt: TGCAGCGTTGGACAGGGGGATCCAGATACGCAGTATTTT
d_gene: .; j_gene: TRBJ1-3; v_gene: TRBV7-8; abundance: few; CDR3aa: CASSFPTGNTIYF; CDR3nt: TGTGCCAGCAGCTTTCCGACTGGTAACACCATATATTTT
d_gene: TRBD2; j_gene: TRBJ2-3; v_gene: TRBV14; abundance: .; CDR3aa: CASSLSGGALEVQYF; CDR3nt: TGTGCCAGCAGCCTTAGCGGGGGGGCCTTGGAGGTGCAGTATTTT
d_gene: TRBD1; j_gene: TRBJ1-3; v_gene: TRBV30; abundance: .; CDR3aa: CAFGTGGRGNTIYF; CDR3nt: TGTGCCTTCGGGACAGGGGGGCGAGGGAACACCATATATTTT
d_gene: TRBD1; j_gene: TRBJ1-2; v_gene: TRBV2; abundance: .; CDR3aa: CASSSGQGFISYTF; CDR3nt: TGTGCCAGCAGTTCAGGACAGGGGTTTATAAGCTACACCTTC
d_gene: .; j_gene: TRBJ1-1; v_gene: TRBV18; abundance: few; CDR3aa: CASSPRGVDTEAFF; CDR3nt: TGTGCCAGCTCACCAAGAGGAGTTGACACTGAAGCTTTCTTT
d_gene: .; j_gene: TRBJ1-2; v_gene: TRBV10-3; abundance: few; CDR3aa: CAISEDLGHYGYTF; CDR3nt: TGTGCCATCAGTGAGGATCTGGGGCACTATGGCTACACCTTC